These 6 T cell receptor beta chains came from one sample sequenced in a study of identical twins. TCRdb reprocessed the 5' RACE reads with MiXCR, giving one entry per CDR3 protein. Of about 210,000 distinct CDR3 sequences listed, roughly a tenth were seen once; the top ten hold roughly 5%. Material for sequencing was memory (CD45RO+) T cells sorted from blood. The receptor source for this set is a woman aged 18-29 years in good health.

This clonotype was found a few times. The junction and the germline gene differ at one end; a read error may be behind it. The rearrangement links TRBV20-1 to TRBJ2-1; TRBD2 matches 10 bases. The CDR3 contains 11 residues. Germline V gives CDR1 DFQATT, CDR2 SNEGSKA (reference sequence). The CDR3 DNA reads TGCAGTGCTAGAGGGACTAGCGGAAACCATTTC. Protein: CSARGTSGNHF.

The chain uses TRBV5-6 and TRBJ2-6; 7 positions agree with TRBD1. Germline V gene data show CDR1 as SGHDT and CDR2 as YYEEEE. CDR3 length: 17 amino acids. V lost 3 bases to trimming and J lost 0 bases; unmatched junction nucleotides: 6. The CDR3 DNA follows: TGTGCCAGCAGCTGGGGACAGACCTCCTCTGGGGCCAACGTCCTGACTTTC. It translates to CASSWGQTSSGANVLTF.

The rearrangement uses TRBV30 and TRBJ2-7; D is unresolved. V was shortened by 8 bases and J by 2 bases, with 13 bases between the two germline ends. CDR3 length: 12 residues. CDR1 is GTSNPN, CDR2 SVGIG, per germline (reference sequence). The CDR3 reads CASDDPTYEQYF. DNA of the CDR3: TGTGCCAGCGATGACCCGACCTACGAGCAGTACTTC.

This chain links TRBV10-2 with TRBJ2-1, with 11 nucleotides matching TRBD2. The CDR3 sequence is 14 residues long. Per the germline V gene, CDR1 is WSHSY and CDR2 is SAAADI. The ends lost 9 bases at V and 6 bases at J; junction bases unmatched: 7. This CDR3 reads CASDSGGASNEQFF. For the CDR3, the DNA is TGCGCCAGTGATAGCGGGGGGGCCAGCAATGAGCAGTTCTTC.

This clonotype has a handful of counts. CDR3 sequence (DNA): TGTGCCACCAGCAGAGTCCGGACTAGCGGGGACGAGCAGTACTTC. Amino acids: CATSRVRTSGDEQYF. This chain joins TRBV15 and TRBJ2-7; 12 positions agree with TRBD2. Trimming removed 1 base from V and 5 bases from J; junction bases left unmatched: 3. CDR1 is LNHNV and CDR2 is YYDKDF in the germline V gene (reference sequence). CDR3 length: 15 residues.

This clonotype came up a few times. The rearrangement joins TRBV11-2 to TRBJ2-1, with D hard to call. This CDR3 comprises 13 residues. Per the germline V gene, CDR1 is SGHAT and CDR2 is FQNNGV. V lost 5 bases to trimming and J lost 6 bases, with 11 bases between them. The CDR3: CASSLTPSNEQFF. For the CDR3, the DNA is TGTGCCAGCAGCCTGACCCCCTCCAATGAGCAGTTCTTC.